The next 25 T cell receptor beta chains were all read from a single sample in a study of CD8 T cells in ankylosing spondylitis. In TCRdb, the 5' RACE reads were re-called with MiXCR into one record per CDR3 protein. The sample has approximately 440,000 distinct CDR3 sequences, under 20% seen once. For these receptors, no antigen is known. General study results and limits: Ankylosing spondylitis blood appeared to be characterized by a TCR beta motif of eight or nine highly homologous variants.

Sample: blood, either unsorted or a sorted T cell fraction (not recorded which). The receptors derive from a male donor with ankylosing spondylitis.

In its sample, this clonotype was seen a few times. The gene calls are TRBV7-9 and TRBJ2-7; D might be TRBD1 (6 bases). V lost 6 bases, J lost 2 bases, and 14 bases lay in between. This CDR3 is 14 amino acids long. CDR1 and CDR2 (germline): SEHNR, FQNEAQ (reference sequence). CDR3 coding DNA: TGTGCCAGCAGTCCCACAACAGGGCCCTACGAGCAGTACTTC. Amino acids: CASSPTTGPYEQYF.

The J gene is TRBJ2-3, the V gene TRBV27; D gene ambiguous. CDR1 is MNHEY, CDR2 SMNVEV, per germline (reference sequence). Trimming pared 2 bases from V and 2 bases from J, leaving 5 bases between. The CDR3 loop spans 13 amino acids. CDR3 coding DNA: TGTGCCAGCAGTTTACGGTACACAGATACGCAGTATTTT. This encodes CASSLRYTDTQYF.

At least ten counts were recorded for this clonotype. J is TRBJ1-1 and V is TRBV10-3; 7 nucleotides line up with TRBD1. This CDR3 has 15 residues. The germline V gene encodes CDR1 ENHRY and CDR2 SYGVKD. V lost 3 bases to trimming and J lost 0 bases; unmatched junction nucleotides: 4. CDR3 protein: CAISDWTGMNTEAFF. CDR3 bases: TGTGCCATCAGTGACTGGACAGGCATGAACACTGAAGCTTTCTTT.

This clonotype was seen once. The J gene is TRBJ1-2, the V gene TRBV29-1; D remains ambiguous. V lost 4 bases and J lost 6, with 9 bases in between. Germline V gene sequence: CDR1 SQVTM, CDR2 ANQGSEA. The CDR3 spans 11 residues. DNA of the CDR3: TGCAGCGTTGGACGGGTTGATGGCTACACCTTC. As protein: CSVGRVDGYTF.

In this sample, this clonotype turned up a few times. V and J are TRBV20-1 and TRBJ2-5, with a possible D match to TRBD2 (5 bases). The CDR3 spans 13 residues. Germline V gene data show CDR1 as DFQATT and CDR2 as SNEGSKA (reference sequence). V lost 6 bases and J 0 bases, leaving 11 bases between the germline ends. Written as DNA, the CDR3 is TGCAGTGCCACAGCGGAGCACCAAGAGACCCAGTACTTC. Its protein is CSATAEHQETQYF.

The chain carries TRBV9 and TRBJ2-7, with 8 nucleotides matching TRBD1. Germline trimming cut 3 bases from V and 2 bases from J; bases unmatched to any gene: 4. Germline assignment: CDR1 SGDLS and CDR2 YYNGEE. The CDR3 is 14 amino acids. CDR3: CASSGQGPTYEQYF. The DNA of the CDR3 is TGTGCCAGCAGCGGACAGGGGCCTACCTACGAGCAGTACTTC.

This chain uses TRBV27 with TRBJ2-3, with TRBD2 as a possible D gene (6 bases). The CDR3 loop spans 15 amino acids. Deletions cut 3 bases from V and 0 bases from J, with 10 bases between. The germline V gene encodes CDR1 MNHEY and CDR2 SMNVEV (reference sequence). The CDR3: CASSFSAGSTDTQYF. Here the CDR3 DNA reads TGTGCCAGCAGTTTTTCAGCGGGTAGCACAGATACGCAGTATTTT.

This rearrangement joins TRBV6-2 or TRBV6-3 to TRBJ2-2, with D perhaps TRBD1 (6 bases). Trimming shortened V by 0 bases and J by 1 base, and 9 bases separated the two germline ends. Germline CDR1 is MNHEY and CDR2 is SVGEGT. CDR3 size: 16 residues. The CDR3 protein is CASSYSPTGNTGELFF. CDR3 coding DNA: TGTGCCAGCAGTTACTCCCCGACAGGGAACACCGGGGAGCTGTTTTTT.

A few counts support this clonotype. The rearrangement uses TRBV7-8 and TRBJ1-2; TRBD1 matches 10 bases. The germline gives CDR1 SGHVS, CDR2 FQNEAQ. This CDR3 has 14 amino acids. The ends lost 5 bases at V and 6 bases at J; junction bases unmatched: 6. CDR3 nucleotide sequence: TGTGCCAGCAGCCCACGACAGGGGGCGGATGGCTACACCTTC. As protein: CASSPRQGADGYTF. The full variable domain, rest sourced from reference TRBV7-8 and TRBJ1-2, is GAGVSQSPRYKVAKRGQDVALRCDPISGHVSLFWYQQALGQGPEFLTYFQNEAQLDKSGLPSDRFFAERPEGSVSTLKIQRTQQEDSAVYLCASSPRQGADGYTFGSGTRLTVV.

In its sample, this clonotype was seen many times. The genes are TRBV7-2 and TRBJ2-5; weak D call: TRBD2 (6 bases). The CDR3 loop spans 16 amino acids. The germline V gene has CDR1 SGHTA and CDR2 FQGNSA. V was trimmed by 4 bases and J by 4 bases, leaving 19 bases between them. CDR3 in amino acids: CASSSGTFGFGETQYF. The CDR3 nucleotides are TGTGCCAGCAGCTCCGGGACTTTCGGATTCGGAGAGACCCAGTACTTC.

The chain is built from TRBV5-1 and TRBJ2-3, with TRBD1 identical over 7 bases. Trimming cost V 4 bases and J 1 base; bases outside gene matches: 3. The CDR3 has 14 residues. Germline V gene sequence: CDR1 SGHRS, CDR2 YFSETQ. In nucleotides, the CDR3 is TGCGCCAGCAGCAAAACAGGGGGCACAGATACGCAGTATTTT. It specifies CASSKTGGTDTQYF.

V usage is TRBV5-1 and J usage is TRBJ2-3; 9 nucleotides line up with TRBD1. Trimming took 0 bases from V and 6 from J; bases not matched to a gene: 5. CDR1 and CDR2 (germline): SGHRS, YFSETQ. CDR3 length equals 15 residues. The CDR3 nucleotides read TGCGCCAGCAGCTTGGTGGGACAGGGTAGCGATACGCAGTATTTT. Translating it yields CASSLVGQGSDTQYF.

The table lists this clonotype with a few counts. The CDR3 sequence is CASSRASGSGGELFF. The CDR3 DNA sequence: TGTGCCAGCAGTCGGGCTAGCGGGAGTGGCGGGGAGCTGTTTTTT. The rearrangement joins TRBV25-1 to TRBJ2-2; TRBD2 matches 10 bases. The trim removed 5 bases at V and 7 bases at J, leaving 7 bases unmatched. This CDR3 comprises 15 residues. Germline CDR1 reads MGHDK; CDR2 reads SYGVNS.

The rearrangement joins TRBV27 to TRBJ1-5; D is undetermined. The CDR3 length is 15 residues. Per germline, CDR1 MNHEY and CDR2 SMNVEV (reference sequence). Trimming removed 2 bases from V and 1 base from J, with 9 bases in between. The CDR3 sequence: CASSLSVVSNQPQHF. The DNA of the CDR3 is TGTGCCAGCAGTTTAAGCGTGGTCAGCAATCAGCCCCAGCATTTT.

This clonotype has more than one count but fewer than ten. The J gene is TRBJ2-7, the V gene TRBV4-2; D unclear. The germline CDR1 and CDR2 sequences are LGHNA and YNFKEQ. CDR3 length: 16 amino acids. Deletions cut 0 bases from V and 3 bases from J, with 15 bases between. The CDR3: CASSQDFSSRIYEQYF. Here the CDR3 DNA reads TGTGCCAGCAGCCAAGATTTCAGTAGTCGGATCTACGAGCAGTACTTC.

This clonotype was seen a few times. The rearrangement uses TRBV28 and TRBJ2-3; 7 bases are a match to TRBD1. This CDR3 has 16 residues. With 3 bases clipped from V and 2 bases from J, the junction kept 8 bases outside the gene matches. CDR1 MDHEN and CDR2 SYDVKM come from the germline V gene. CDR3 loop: CASSFSTGATTDTQYF. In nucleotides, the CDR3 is TGTGCCAGCAGTTTCTCCACAGGGGCGACCACAGATACGCAGTATTTT.

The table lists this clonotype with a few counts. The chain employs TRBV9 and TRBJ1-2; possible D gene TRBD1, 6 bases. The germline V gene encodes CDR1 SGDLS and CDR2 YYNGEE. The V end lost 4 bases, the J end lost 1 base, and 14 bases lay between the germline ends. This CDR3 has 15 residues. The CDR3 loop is CASSSRTEDNYGYTF. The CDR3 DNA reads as TGTGCCAGCAGCTCGAGGACAGAAGATAACTATGGCTACACCTTC.

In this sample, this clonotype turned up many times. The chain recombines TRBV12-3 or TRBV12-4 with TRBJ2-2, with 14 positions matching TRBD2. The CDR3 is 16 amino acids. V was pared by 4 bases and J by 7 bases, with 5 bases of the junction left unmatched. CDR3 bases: TGTGCCAGCAGTTCGGGACTAGCGGGAGTGGGCGGGGAGCTGTTTTTT. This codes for CASSSGLAGVGGELFF.

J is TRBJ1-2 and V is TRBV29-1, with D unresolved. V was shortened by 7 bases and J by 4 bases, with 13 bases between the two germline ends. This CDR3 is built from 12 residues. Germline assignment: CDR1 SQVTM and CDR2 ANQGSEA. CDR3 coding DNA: TGCAGCGGCGACCACCTAAGCTATGGCTACACCTTC. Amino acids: CSGDHLSYGYTF.

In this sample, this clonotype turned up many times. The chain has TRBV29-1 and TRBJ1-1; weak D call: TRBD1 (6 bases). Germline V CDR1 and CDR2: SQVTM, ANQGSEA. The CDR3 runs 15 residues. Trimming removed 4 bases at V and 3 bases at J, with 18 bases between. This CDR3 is CSVGERGLVDTEAFF. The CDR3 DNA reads TGCAGCGTTGGGGAACGGGGGCTGGTGGACACTGAAGCTTTCTTT. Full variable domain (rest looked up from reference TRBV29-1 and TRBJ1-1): SAVISQKPSRDICQRGTSLTIQCQVDSQVTMMFWYRQQPGQSLTLIATANQGSEATYESGFVIDKFPISRPNLTFSTLTVSNMSPEDSSIYLCSVGERGLVDTEAFFGQGTRLTVV.

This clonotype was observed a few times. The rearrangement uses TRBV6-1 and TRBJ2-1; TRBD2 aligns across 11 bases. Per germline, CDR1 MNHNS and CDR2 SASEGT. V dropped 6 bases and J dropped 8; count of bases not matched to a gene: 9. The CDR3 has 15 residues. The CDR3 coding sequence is TGTGCCAGCAGCAAAGGGACTAGCGGTAGCGATGAGCAGTTCTTC. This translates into CASSKGTSGSDEQFF.

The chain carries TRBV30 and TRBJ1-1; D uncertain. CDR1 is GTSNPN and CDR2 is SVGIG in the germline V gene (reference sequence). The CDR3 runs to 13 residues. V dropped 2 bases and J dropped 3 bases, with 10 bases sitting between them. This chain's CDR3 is CAWSFGRDTEAFF. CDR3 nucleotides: TGTGCCTGGAGTTTTGGGAGGGACACTGAAGCTTTCTTT.

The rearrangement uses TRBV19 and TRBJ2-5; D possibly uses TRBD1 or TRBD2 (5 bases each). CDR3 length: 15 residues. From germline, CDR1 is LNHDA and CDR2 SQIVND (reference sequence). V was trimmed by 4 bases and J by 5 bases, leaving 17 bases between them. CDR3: CASSSDGAQRETQYF. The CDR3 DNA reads TGTGCCAGTAGTAGTGACGGGGCCCAGAGGGAGACCCAGTACTTC.

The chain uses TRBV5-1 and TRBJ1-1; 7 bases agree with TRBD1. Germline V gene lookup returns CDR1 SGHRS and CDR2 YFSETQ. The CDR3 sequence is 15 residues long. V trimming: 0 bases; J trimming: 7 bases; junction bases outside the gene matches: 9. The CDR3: CASSLDNRDSLEAFF. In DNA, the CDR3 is TGCGCCAGCAGCTTGGATAACCGGGACAGCCTTGAAGCTTTCTTT.

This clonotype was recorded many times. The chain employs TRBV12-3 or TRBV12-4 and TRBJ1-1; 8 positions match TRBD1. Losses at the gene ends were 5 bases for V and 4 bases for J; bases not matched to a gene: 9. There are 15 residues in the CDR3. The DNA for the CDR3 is TGTGCCAGCAGTCCAGGGGGCCTCTGGGTCACTGAAGCTTTCTTT. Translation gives CASSPGGLWVTEAFF.